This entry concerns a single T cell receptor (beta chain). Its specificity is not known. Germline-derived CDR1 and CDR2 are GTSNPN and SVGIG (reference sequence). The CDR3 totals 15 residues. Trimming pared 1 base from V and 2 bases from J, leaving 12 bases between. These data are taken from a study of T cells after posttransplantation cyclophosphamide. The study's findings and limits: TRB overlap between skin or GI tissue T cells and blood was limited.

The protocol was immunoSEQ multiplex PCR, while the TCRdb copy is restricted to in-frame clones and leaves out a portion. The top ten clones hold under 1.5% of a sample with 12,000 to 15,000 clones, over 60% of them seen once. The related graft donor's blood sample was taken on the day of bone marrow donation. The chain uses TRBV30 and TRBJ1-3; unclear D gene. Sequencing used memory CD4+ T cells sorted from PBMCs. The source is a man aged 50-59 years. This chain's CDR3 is CAWSGEYRAGNTIYF. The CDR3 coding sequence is TGTGCCTGGAGTGGCGAGTATCGGGCTGGAAACACCATATATTTT.